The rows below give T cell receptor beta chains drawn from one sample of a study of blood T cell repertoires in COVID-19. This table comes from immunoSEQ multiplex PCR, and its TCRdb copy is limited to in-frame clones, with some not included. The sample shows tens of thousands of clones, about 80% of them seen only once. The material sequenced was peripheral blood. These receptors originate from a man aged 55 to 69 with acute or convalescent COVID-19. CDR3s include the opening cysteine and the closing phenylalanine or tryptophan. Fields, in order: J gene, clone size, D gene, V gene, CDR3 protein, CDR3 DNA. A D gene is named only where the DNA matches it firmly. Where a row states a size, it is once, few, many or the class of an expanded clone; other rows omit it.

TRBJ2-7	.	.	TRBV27	CASSSPDKAYEQYF	TGTGCCAGCAGTTCCCCGGACAAGGCCTACGAGCAGTACTTC
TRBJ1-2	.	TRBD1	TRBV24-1	CATSDRTGLYGYTF	TGTGCCACCAGTGACCGGACAGGGCTCTATGGCTACACCTTC
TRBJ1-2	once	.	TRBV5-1	CASSAQGRGTYGYTF	TGCGCCAGCAGCGCACAGGGAAGAGGTACTTATGGCTACACCTTC
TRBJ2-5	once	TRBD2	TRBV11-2	CASTWLSGGLQETQYF	TGTGCCAGCACCTGGCTGAGCGGGGGGCTCCAAGAGACCCAGTACTTC
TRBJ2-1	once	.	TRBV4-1	CASSQRHLALYTYNEQFF	TGCGCCAGCAGCCAGCGGCACCTCGCACTTTATACATACAATGAGCAGTTCTTC
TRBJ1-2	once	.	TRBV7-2	CASSVTANYGYTF	TGTGCCAGCAGCGTAACAGCTAACTATGGCTACACCTTC
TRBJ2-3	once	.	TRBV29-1	CSVGLSTDTQYF	TGCAGCGTGGGACTTTCCACAGATACGCAGTATTTT
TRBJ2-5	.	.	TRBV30	CAWSVRLAGETQYF	TGTGCCTGGAGTGTAAGGCTAGCCGGGGAGACCCAGTACTTC
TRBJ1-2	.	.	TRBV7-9	CASSFTGNYGYTF	TGTGCCAGCAGTTTTACAGGGAACTATGGCTACACCTTC
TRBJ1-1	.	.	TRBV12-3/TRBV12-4	CASSLRENTEAFF	TGTGCCAGCAGTTTGAGGGAGAACACTGAAGCTTTCTTT
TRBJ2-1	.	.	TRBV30	CAWRSSVKRDEQFF	TGTGCCTGGAGATCTAGCGTGAAGAGGGATGAGCAGTTCTTC
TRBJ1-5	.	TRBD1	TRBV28	CASRPGGQGKRQPQHF	TGTGCCAGCAGGCCAGGTGGACAGGGGAAAAGGCAGCCCCAGCATTTT
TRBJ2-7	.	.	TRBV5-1	CASRLQTSTYEQYF	TGCGCCAGCAGACTACAAACATCTACCTACGAGCAGTACTTC
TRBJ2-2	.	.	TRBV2	CASSLYVHTGELFF	TGTGCCAGCAGTCTCTACGTTCACACCGGGGAGCTGTTTTTT
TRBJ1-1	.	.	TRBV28	CASTRGGMNTEAFF	TGTGCCAGCACCCGCGGGGGAATGAACACTGAAGCTTTCTTT
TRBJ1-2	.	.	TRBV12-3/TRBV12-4	CASSLSRDGYTF	TGTGCCAGCAGTTTATCCAGGGATGGCTACACCTTC
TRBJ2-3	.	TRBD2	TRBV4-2	CASSPQATSGPTDTQYF	TGTGCCAGCAGCCCCCAGGCGACTAGCGGACCCACAGATACGCAGTATTTT
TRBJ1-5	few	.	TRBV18	CASSPEGVGNQPQHF	TGTGCCAGCTCACCAGAAGGGGTGGGCAATCAGCCCCAGCATTTT
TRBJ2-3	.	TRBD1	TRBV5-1	CASSLPLTGANTDTQYF	TGCGCCAGCAGCCTCCCCTTGACAGGGGCCAACACAGATACGCAGTATTTT
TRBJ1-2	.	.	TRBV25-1	CASSEYPGNYGYTF	TGTGCCAGCAGTGAATATCCAGGAAACTATGGCTACACCTTC
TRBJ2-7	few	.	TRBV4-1	CASSPNPGHTFYEQYF	TGCGCCAGCAGCCCCAATCCGGGACATACTTTTTACGAGCAGTACTTC
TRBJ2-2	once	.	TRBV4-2	CASSPEFAGELFF	TGTGCCAGCAGCCCAGAGTTCGCCGGGGAGCTGTTTTTT
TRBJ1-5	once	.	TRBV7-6	CASSLAETFSRFNQPQHF	TGTGCCAGCAGCTTAGCCGAGACATTTTCACGCTTCAATCAGCCCCAGCATTTT
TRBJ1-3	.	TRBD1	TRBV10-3	CAIRSGGAGSIDKGNTIYF	TGTGCCATCAGATCAGGGGGCGCGGGCTCCATCGATAAAGGAAACACCATATATTTT
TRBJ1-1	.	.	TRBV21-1	CAGKDRVYTEAFF	TGTGCCGGAAAGGACAGGGTGTACACTGAAGCTTTCTTT
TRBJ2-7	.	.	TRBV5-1	CASSKIDWSYEQYF	TGCGCCAGCAGTAAAATAGACTGGTCCTACGAGCAGTACTTC
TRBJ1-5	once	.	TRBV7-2	CASSPGGQGNQPQHF	TGTGCCAGCAGCCCAGGAGGGCAGGGCAATCAGCCCCAGCATTTT
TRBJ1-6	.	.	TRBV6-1	CASSDLGGANSPLHF	TGTGCCAGCAGTGATCTAGGGGGGGCTAATTCACCCCTCCACTTT
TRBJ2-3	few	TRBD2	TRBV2	CASGTSGGRSTDTQYF	TGTGCCAGCGGGACTAGCGGGGGCCGGAGTACAGATACGCAGTATTTT
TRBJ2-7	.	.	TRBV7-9	CASSPTGYEQYF	TGTGCCAGCAGCCCGACTGGTTACGAGCAGTACTTC
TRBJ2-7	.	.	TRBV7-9	CASSFSSGQYF	TGTGCCAGCAGCTTTTCGAGTGGGCAGTACTTC
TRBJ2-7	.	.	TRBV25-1	CASSESTAFSYEQYF	TGTGCCAGCAGTGAATCGACAGCGTTCTCCTACGAGCAGTACTTC
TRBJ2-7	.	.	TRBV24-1	CAAEVPLRLHTYEQYF	TGTGCCGCGGAGGTCCCACTTCGTTTGCACACCTACGAGCAGTACTTC
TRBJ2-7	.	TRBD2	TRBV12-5	CASGPSTSGRAYEQYF	TGTGCTAGTGGTCCATCAACTAGCGGGCGAGCCTACGAGCAGTACTTC
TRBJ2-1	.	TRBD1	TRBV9	CASSEGQGEANEQFF	TGTGCCAGCAGCGAGGGACAGGGGGAGGCCAATGAGCAGTTCTTC
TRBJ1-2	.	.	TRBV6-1	CASSEAIVRYGYTF	TGTGCCAGCAGTGAAGCTATAGTGAGGTATGGCTACACCTTC
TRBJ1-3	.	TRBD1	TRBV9	CASSASGGPGNTIYF	TGTGCCAGCAGCGCTTCAGGGGGCCCCGGAAACACCATATATTTT
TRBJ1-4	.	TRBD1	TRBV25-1	CASSSQGGGEKLFF	TGTGCCAGCAGTTCCCAGGGGGGCGGTGAAAAACTGTTTTTT
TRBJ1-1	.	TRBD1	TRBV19	CASKQGADTEAFF	TGTGCCAGTAAGCAGGGGGCCGACACTGAAGCTTTCTTT
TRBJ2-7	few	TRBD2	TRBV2	CASSSGLAGGGYEQYF	TGTGCCAGCAGCTCGGGACTAGCGGGGGGAGGCTACGAGCAGTACTTC